This entry lists 17 T cell receptor beta chains sequenced from one sample in a study of blood T cell repertoires in COVID-19. Assay: immunoSEQ multiplex PCR; the TCRdb copy retains only in-frame clones and omits some. The table has 350,000 to 450,000 clones, about nine tenths seen once. Sequencing was done on a sample of peripheral blood. These receptors all stem from a woman in her thirties or forties with COVID-19, enrolled during active disease.

This sequence joins TRBV5-1 and TRBJ2-7, with D possibly TRBD1 on 5 matching bases. Between the trimmed V and J ends, which lost 1 base and 5 bases, there was a span of 7 bases. CDR3 length equals 12 residues. Germline loops: CDR1 SGHRS, CDR2 YFSETQ. For the CDR3, the DNA is TGCGCCAGCAGCTTGCCAGGGAACGAGCAGTACTTC. Its translation is CASSLPGNEQYF.

This chain uses TRBV30 with TRBJ2-7; 11 bases match TRBD2. The V segment lost 4 bases and the J segment 3 bases; nucleotides outside the gene matches: 11. The length of the CDR3 is 16 residues. Germline CDR1 and CDR2: GTSNPN and SVGIG (reference sequence). The chain's CDR3 is CAWTHPRTSGFYEQYF. The CDR3 DNA follows: TGTGCCTGGACCCACCCAAGGACTAGCGGGTTCTACGAGCAGTACTTC. The full variable domain, its missing parts supplied by reference TRBV30 and TRBJ2-7, is SQTIHQWPATLVQPVGSPLSLECTVEGTSNPNLYWYRQAAGRGLQLLFYSVGIGQISSEVPQNLSASRPQDRQFILSSKKLLLSDSGFYLCAWTHPRTSGFYEQYFGPGTRLTVT.

The chain employs TRBV27 and TRBJ2-7; TRBD1 matches at 7 bases. From germline, CDR1 is MNHEY and CDR2 SMNVEV (reference sequence). J gave up 0 bases and V 5 bases, and 7 bases lay outside the gene matches. This CDR3 spans 15 amino acids. The CDR3: CASSQPDRFSYEQYF. DNA of the CDR3: TGTGCCAGCAGTCAACCGGACAGGTTCTCCTACGAGCAGTACTTC.

This sequence joins TRBV20-1 and TRBJ1-5; TRBD1 matches at 8 bases. The length of the CDR3 is 15 residues. Unmatched junction bases numbered 10, after V lost 3 bases and J lost 6 bases. Germline-derived CDR1 and CDR2 are DFQATT and SNEGSKA (reference sequence). CDR3 amino acids: CSASTTGVGGQPQHF. CDR3 in DNA: TGCAGTGCTAGTACGACAGGGGTTGGGGGTCAGCCCCAGCATTTT.

The CDR3 region has the DNA TGTGCCAGCAGGGCGGACAGGGCTAATGAAAAACTGTTTTTT. Its translation is CASRADRANEKLFF. V gene TRBV3-1 (or the pseudogene TRBV3-2) combines with J gene TRBJ1-4; 8 bases line up with TRBD1. Germline V gives CDR1 LGHDT, CDR2 YNNKEL (reference sequence). With 6 bases clipped from V and 3 bases from J, the junction kept 3 bases outside the gene matches. The CDR3 is made up of 14 amino acids.

The gene calls are TRBV27 and TRBJ1-2, with 10 bases that match TRBD1. The CDR3 contains 13 residues. Germline CDR1 MNHEY, CDR2 SMNVEV (reference sequence). With V trimmed by 7 bases and J by 3 bases, 2 bases remained unmatched. This CDR3 is CASIGQGDYGYTF. DNA for the CDR3: TGTGCCAGCATTGGACAGGGGGACTATGGCTACACCTTC.

This clone was counted only a few times. This sequence joins TRBV2 and TRBJ2-7; possible D gene TRBD2, 6 bases. Deletions cut 6 bases from V and 5 bases from J, with 11 bases between. The CDR3 sequence is 12 residues long. Germline CDR1 SNHLY, CDR2 FYNNEI. DNA of the CDR3: TGTGCCAGCAGGGGGGGACTTGACGAGCAGTACTTC. Translating it yields CASRGGLDEQYF.

The chain has TRBV9 and TRBJ2-1, with TRBD2 identical over 14 bases. Germline lookup yields CDR1 SGDLS and CDR2 YYNGEE. With 0 bases clipped from V and 8 bases from J, the junction kept 13 bases outside the gene matches. The CDR3 has 19 residues. The CDR3, as DNA: TGTGCCAGCAGCGTAGATTTAGGACTAGCGGGAGGAAAGAACTATGAGCAGTTCTTC. It codes for CASSVDLGLAGGKNYEQFF.

The V call is TRBV5-6, the J call TRBJ1-3; 10 bases match TRBD1. The germline CDR1 and CDR2 sequences are SGHDT and YYEEEE. With 3 bases clipped from V and 8 bases from J, the junction kept 2 bases outside the gene matches. The CDR3 length is 13 residues. The CDR3 sequence: CASSWDRGHTIYF. The DNA of the CDR3 is TGTGCCAGCAGCTGGGACAGGGGCCACACCATATATTTT.

The chain has TRBV7-2 and TRBJ1-2, with D unresolved. The V and J ends lost 1 base and 7 bases respectively, with 16 bases between them. Germline V gene data show CDR1 as SGHTA and CDR2 as FQGNSA. The CDR3 is 15 amino acids. This CDR3 is CASSLDNRGIGGYTF. In DNA form, the CDR3 reads TGTGCCAGCAGCTTAGACAACCGGGGAATAGGTGGCTACACCTTC.

J is TRBJ1-2 and V is TRBV3-1 (or the pseudogene TRBV3-2), with D possibly being TRBD1 (5 bases). The CDR3 covers 16 residues. Germline lookup yields CDR1 LGHDT and CDR2 YNNKEL (reference sequence). Deletions cut 3 bases from V and 0 bases from J, with 14 bases between. The CDR3 nucleotides are TGTGCCAGCAGCCATTCACCGGACACGTCTAACTATGGCTACACCTTC. It specifies CASSHSPDTSNYGYTF.

The rearrangement uses TRBV28 and TRBJ2-5, with 8 bases matching TRBD2. Germline lookup yields CDR1 MDHEN and CDR2 SYDVKM. The CDR3 loop spans 16 amino acids. CDR3 amino acids: CASERRGVYYQETQYF. CDR3 bases: TGTGCGAGCGAGCGGCGGGGGGTCTATTACCAAGAGACCCAGTACTTC.

CDR3 loop: CASSRGRGNEGDEQYF. The DNA of the CDR3 is TGCGCCAGCAGCCGAGGGAGGGGGAATGAGGGCGACGAGCAGTACTTC. V usage is TRBV5-1 and J usage is TRBJ2-7; tentatively, D is TRBD2 (7 bases). The V and J ends lost 4 bases and 5 bases respectively, with 22 bases between them. Germline CDR1 is SGHRS and CDR2 is YFSETQ. This CDR3 is 16 amino acids long.

Only one count was recorded for this clone. CDR3 in DNA: TGTGCCAGCGGGCTAGCCGGACAAGAGACCCAGTACTTC. Translating it yields CASGLAGQETQYF. The chain recombines TRBV3-1 (or the pseudogene TRBV3-2) with TRBJ2-5, with D possibly matching TRBD2 (5 bases). The V gene's germline CDR1 is LGHDT and CDR2 YNNKEL (reference sequence). This CDR3 has 13 amino acids. Trimming stripped 8 bases from V and 2 bases from J, with 12 bases between.

The gene calls are TRBV4-1 and TRBJ1-1; 10 bases match TRBD1. Trimming removed 5 bases from V and 7 bases from J; junction bases left unmatched: 7. The CDR3 spans 14 residues. Germline CDR1 is MGHRA and CDR2 is YSYEKL. The CDR3 bases are TGCGCCAGCAGCGCCGACAGGGGGCGGGTTGAAGCTTTCTTT. This sequence encodes CASSADRGRVEAFF.

The V and J genes are TRBV4-3 and TRBJ2-2; D call uncertain. Germline CDR1 LGHNA, CDR2 YSLEER. CDR3 length: 17 residues. Trimming took off 1 base at V and 7 bases at J, with 19 bases between the two ends. As DNA, the CDR3 is TGCGCCAGCAGCCAAGGTGCCGTATTGAGTGGGCACGGGGAGCTGTTTTTT. Its protein is CASSQGAVLSGHGELFF.

V gene TRBV4-1 combines with J gene TRBJ2-7; TRBD1 agrees at 7 bases. With V trimmed by 3 bases and J by 6 bases, 8 bases remained unmatched. In germline, CDR1 is MGHRA, CDR2 YSYEKL. The CDR3 covers 14 residues. The CDR3, as DNA: TGCGCCAGCAGCCATGAGCCGCAGGGGGTCGAGCAGTACTTC. Translated, it gives CASSHEPQGVEQYF.